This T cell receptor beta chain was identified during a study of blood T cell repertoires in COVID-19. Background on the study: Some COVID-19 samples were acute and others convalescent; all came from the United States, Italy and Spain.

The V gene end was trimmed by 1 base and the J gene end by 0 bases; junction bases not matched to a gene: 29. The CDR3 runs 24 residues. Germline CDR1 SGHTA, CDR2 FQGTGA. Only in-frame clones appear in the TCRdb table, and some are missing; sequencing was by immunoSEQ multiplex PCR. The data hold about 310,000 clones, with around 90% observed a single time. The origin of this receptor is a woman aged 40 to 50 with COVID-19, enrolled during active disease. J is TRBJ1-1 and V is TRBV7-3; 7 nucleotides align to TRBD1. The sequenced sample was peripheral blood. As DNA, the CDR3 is TGTGCCAGCAGCTTAAGGTCGAATCGGGGGGGGACAGCCAAAGATCGTATCATGAACACTGAAGCTTTCTTT. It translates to CASSLRSNRGGTAKDRIMNTEAFF.